This T cell receptor beta chain derives from a study of CD8+ T cells in alopecia areata. Overall study context: The share of scalp area affected provided the severity score for treated patients.

This sample's treatment: oral pan-JAK inhibitor, 5-10 mg twice daily. Regarding this clone: Its matching antigen is unknown.

The authors extracted RNA and reverse transcribed it into cDNA as the sequencing template. Produced via immunoSEQ multiplex PCR; TCRdb's table is partial and in-frame only. The table lists about 190,000 clones, 45% to 65% of them singletons. Study conclusions and caveats: It was less clear whether patients shared TCRs than it was in mice, possibly because of HLA. Sequencing of scalp tissue also captures the resident alphabeta T cells of normal skin.

CDR1 and CDR2 from the germline V gene are GTSNPN and SVGIG (reference sequence). The CDR3 has 12 residues. With 4 bases removed from V and 6 bases from J, the gap between germline ends came to 9 bases. This specimen was CD4+ T cells sorted from blood, taken at week 4, from a patient treated with tofacitinib. The TCR originated in a human donor with alopecia areata. The chain carries TRBV30 and TRBJ2-2; no clear D. The CDR3 nucleotides are TGTGCCTGGAATCAAAGGTCCGGGGAGCTGTTTTTT. Encoded protein: CAWNQRSGELFF.